This TCR beta chain was sequenced for a study of blood T cell repertoires in COVID-19 (dated by TCRdb to 2019 to 2021). About the study as a whole: Samples from collaborators originated in the United States, Italy and Spain and spanned both the acute and convalescent phases of COVID-19. The repertoires were released in a freely available public database meant as a resource for research on the immune response to SARS-CoV-2. The material from the prospective study consisted of cDNA or gDNA derived from T cells, B-cell-depleted T cells, or PBMCs. Where available, HLA class I and class II types were taken from metadata supplied by the sample provider and were not determined by assay-based typing. Deeply sampled blood TCRbeta repertoires from subjects exposed to, actively infected with, or recovered from COVID-19 were included in the dataset. Samples came from the ongoing ImmuneRACE study (first 160 participants) plus 1,254 subjects from 6 global collaborators. Nearly every sample came with metadata listing a de-identified subject ID, COVID-19 status, age in years and sex.

Concerning this clone itself: Its antigen specificity is not known. Base-call qualities are not available, and no considerably larger clone is one nucleotide away.

TCRbeta CDR3 regions were amplified from genomic DNA by means of the immunoSEQ Assay, a bias-controlled multiplex PCR. The paper's data handling went like this. Within the assay, amplification of reference gene primers was used to estimate how many nucleated cells each sample contained. Sequence reads were collapsed and filtered to measure the absolute abundance of every unique TCRbeta CDR3 rearrangement. For each sample, productive Simpson clonality was calculated as the square root of Simpson's diversity index over productive rearrangements. What TCRdb holds here is the immuneACCESS table cut down to in-frame rearrangements. Part of the clones is not present; checked against another copy, under half of the missing clones reflect an unresolved V gene, and the others are unexplained. D and trimming come from the DNA, and the V and J calls and clone size come from that table. The sample yields roughly 120,000 clones; 75% to 85% were counted once. The ten largest clonotypes hold approximately 4% of the sample.

Collaborating institutions collected whole blood in K2EDTA tubes following their own protocols. For TCRbeta analysis, collaborator samples were shipped as frozen whole blood, as isolated PBMCs, or as DNA extracted from either sample type. Looking up the germline V gene yields CDR1 SGHAT and CDR2 FQNNGV. From the cysteine through the phenylalanine, the CDR3 covers 16 amino acids. The CDR3 DNA has 48 bases and is translated from base 1. V was cut back by 2 bases and J by 1 base, leaving a gap of 13 bases between them. The full study reports these points: The amount of clinical and demographic metadata varied by source and participant and was provided uncurated.

The chain is encoded by TRBV11-2 joined to TRBJ2-3; the D gene is perhaps TRBD2, from 5 matching bases. This clonotype was obtained from an elderly woman with acute or convalescent COVID-19. The sample was peripheral blood. The DNA sequence is given as TGTGCCAGCAGCTTAAGACGGGGTGTGGGCACAGATACGCAGTATTTT. Its protein reads: CASSLRRGVGTDTQYF.